The 5 T cell receptor beta chains reported below all come from one sample, sequenced in a study of T cells in Graves' hyperthyroidism and ophthalmopathy. Regions amplified from RNA transcripts were the TCR beta CDR3 regions. First-round RT-PCR of the TCR CDR3 relied on the HTBI primer set. TCRdb processed the multiplex PCR reads anew with MiXCR; each CDR3 protein has one entry. The sample has roughly 700,000 distinct CDR3 sequences, about 14% seen once. Material for sequencing was blood. These receptors came from a woman under 30 with Graves' hyperthyroidism.

This clonotype was counted many times. The rearrangement links TRBV12-3 or TRBV12-4 to TRBJ1-6; D is undetermined. The CDR3 totals 15 residues. V lost 4 bases, J lost 4 bases, and 11 bases lay in between. The CDR3 sequence: CASSYLPNYNSPLHF. As DNA, the CDR3 is TGTGCCAGCAGTTACCTACCTAATTATAATTCACCCCTCCACTTT.

The table lists this clonotype with many counts. The chain joins TRBV5-4 to TRBJ2-7; TRBD1 might be the D (6 bases). The CDR3 extends over 15 amino acids. Germline CDR1 is SGHNT and CDR2 is YYREEE (reference sequence). V was shortened by 1 base and J by 2 bases, with 13 bases between the two germline ends. The CDR3 region has the DNA TGTGCCAGCAGCTTGAGCCGAGGGGGTGCCTACGAGCAGTACTTC. Protein: CASSLSRGGAYEQYF. The full variable domain, completed using reference TRBV5-4 and TRBJ2-7, is ETGVTQSPTHLIKTRGQQVTLRCSSQSGHNTVSWYQQALGQGPQFIFQYYREEENGRGNFPPRFSGLQFPNYSSELNVNALELDDSALYLCASSLSRGGAYEQYFGPGTRLTVT.

Comment on this clonotype: A much larger clone differs from this one at a single base, so this may be a read error. J is TRBJ2-7 and V is TRBV11-2; 10 bases fit TRBD2. From germline, CDR1 is SGHAT and CDR2 FQNNGV. CDR3 length: 16 amino acids. DNA for the CDR3: TGTGTCAGCAGCTTAAATAGACTAGCGGGCTACTACGAGCAGTACTTC. Translated: CVSSLNRLAGYYEQYF.

Ten or more counts support this clonotype. The chain combines TRBV11-2 with TRBJ2-7; 11 bases map to TRBD2. Per germline, CDR1 SGHAT and CDR2 FQNNGV. CDR3 size: 16 residues. After removal of 5 bases from V and 4 bases from J, the junction contained 10 bases not matched to a gene. The CDR3 DNA reads TGTGCCAGCAGCCTTCGAACCGCTAGCGGGGGGTACGAGCAGTACTTC. It yields the protein CASSLRTASGGYEQYF.

This clonotype was detected a few times. The chain is built from TRBV6-1 and TRBJ2-7, with D hard to call. The CDR3 is 12 amino acids. Germline CDR1 is MNHNS and CDR2 is SASEGT. Between the trimmed V and J ends, which lost 2 bases and 2 bases, there was a span of 4 bases. This CDR3 reads CASSESTYEQYF. In DNA, the CDR3 is TGTGCCAGCAGTGAATCAACCTACGAGCAGTACTTC.